The T cell receptor (beta chain) under discussion was sequenced for a study of T cell repertoires in aging, cancer and after chemotherapy. Study as a whole: Six age groups, ranging from 30 or younger to 70 or older, included the donors. Patients with chronic lymphocytic leukemia were sampled before and after fludarabine- or bendamustine-based chemotherapy.

TRB rearrangements spanning V, D and J were amplified using mixed TRB-A/B primers. MiXCR, run by TCRdb on the multiplex PCR reads, gives a single entry per CDR3 protein. The sample consists of around 8,800 distinct CDR3 sequences, around 22% of them appearing once. By its share, this clonotype is medium-sized. With 4 bases removed from V and 4 bases from J, the gap between germline ends came to 11 bases. CDR3 length equals 13 residues. Germline lookup yields CDR1 MNHEY and CDR2 SMNVEV (reference sequence). TCR beta rearrangements were amplified from peripheral blood genomic DNA. Sequencing was done on a sample of blood. This TCR derives from a human donor with a blood cancer. The donor label of this sample is uncertain. The chain links TRBV27 to TRBJ2-7; TRBD2 might be the D (6 bases). The chain's CDR3 is CASSSAGRYEQYF. As DNA, the CDR3 is TGTGCCAGCAGTTCGGCGGGACGGTACGAGCAGTACTTC.